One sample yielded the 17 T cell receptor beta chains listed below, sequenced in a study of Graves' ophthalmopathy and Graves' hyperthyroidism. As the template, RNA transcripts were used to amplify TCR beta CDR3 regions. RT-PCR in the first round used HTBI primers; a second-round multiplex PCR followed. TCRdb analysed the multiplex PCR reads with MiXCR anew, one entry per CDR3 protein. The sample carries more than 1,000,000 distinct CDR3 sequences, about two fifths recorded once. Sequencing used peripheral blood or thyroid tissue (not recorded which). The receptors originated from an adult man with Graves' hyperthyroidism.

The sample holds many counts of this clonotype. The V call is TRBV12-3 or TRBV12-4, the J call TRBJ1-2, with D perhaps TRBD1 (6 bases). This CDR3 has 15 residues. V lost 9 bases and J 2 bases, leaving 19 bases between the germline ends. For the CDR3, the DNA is TGTGCCAGTTCCCCGGCCTCACAGGGCAACTATGGCTACACCTTC. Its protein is CASSPASQGNYGYTF.

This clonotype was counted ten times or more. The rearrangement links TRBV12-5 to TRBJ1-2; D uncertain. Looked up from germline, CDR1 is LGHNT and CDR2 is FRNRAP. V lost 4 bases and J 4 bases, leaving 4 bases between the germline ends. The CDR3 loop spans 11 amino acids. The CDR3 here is CASGSVYGYTF. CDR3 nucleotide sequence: TGTGCTAGTGGTTCAGTCTATGGCTACACCTTC.

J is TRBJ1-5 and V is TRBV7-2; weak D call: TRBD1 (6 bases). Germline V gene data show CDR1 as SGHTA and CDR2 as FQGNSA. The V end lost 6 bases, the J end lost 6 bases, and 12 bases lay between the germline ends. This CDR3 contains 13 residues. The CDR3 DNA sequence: TGTGCCAGCAGACAGGGAATCGGTCAGCCCCAGCATTTT. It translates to CASRQGIGQPQHF.

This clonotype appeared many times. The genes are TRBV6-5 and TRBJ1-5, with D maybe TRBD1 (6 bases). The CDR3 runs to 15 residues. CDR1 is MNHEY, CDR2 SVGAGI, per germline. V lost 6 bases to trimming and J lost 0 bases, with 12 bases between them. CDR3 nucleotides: TGTGCCAGCAGGCGGACAGCTTATAGCAATCAGCCCCAGCATTTT. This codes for CASRRTAYSNQPQHF.

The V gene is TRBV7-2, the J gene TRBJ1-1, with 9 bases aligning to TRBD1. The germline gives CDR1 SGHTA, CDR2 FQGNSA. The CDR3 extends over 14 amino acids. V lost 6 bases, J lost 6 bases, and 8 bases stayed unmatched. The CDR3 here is CASRLNGDRAEAFF. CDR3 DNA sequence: TGTGCCAGCAGACTTAATGGGGACAGGGCTGAAGCTTTCTTT.

The CDR3 region has the DNA TGTGCCAGCAGCTTAGCCCTTGGAGGAAACGCCGAGCAGTACTTC. Translating it yields CASSLALGGNAEQYF. The chain couples TRBV7-2 to TRBJ2-7; D possibly corresponds to TRBD2 (5 bases). CDR1 SGHTA and CDR2 FQGNSA come from the germline V gene. The CDR3 covers 15 residues. V was clipped by 0 bases and J by 6 bases, with 15 bases between them.

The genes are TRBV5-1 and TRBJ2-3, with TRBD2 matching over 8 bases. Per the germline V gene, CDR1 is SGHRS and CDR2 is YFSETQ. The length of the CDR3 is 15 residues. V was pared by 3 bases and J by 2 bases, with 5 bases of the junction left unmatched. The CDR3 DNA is TGCGCCAGCAGCTCTGCGGGGGGCGCCACAGATACGCAGTATTTT. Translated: CASSSAGGATDTQYF.

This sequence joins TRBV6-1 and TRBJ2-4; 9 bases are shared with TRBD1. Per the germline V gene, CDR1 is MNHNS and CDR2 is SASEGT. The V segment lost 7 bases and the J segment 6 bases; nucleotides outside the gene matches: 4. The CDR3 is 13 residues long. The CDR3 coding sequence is TGTGCCAGCACCGACAGGGGGGTAAACATTCAGTACTTC. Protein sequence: CASTDRGVNIQYF.

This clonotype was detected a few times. The CDR3: CASSFTDGQPQHF. CDR3 in DNA: TGTGCCAGCAGTTTTACAGACGGTCAGCCCCAGCATTTT. The rearrangement joins TRBV28 to TRBJ1-5; D ambiguous. With 3 bases removed from V and 6 bases from J, the gap between germline ends came to 9 bases. Germline V gene data show CDR1 as MDHEN and CDR2 as SYDVKM. CDR3 length: 13 amino acids. Full variable domain (remainder filled in from reference TRBV28 and TRBJ1-5): DVKVTQSSRYLVKRTGEKVFLECVQDMDHENMFWYRQDPGLGLRLIYFSYDVKMKEKGDIPEGYSVSREKKERFSLILESASTNQTSMYLCASSFTDGQPQHFGDGTRLSIL.

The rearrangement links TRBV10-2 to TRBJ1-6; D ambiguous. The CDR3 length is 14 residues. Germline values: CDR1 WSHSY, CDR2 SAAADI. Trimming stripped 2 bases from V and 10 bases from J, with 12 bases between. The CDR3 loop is CASSEGRSASPLHF. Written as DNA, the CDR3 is TGCGCCAGCAGTGAGGGCAGGTCGGCATCACCCCTCCACTTT.

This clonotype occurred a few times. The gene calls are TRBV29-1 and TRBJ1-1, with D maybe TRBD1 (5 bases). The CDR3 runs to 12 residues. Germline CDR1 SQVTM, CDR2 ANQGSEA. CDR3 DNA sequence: TGCAGTGCTAGGGGCCGGGACACTGAAGCTTTCTTT. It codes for CSARGRDTEAFF.

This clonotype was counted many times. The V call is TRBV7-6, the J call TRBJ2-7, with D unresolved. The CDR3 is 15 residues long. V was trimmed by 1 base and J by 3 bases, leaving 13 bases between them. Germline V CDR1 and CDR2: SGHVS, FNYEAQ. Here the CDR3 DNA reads TGTGCCAGCAGCTTAGAGGTAGAGAAGGTCTACGAGCAGTACTTC. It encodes CASSLEVEKVYEQYF.

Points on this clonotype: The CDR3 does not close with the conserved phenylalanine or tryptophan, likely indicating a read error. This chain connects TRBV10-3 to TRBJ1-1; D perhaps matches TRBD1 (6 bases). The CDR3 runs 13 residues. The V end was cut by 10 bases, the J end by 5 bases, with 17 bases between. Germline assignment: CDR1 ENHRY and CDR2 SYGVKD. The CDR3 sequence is CASSLQGGTEAFL. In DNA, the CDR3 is TGTGCCAGCAGCTTACAAGGGGGGACTGAAGCTTTCCTT.

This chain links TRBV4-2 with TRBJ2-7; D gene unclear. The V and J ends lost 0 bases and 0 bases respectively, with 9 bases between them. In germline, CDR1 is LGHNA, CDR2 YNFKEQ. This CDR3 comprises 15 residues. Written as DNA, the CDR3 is TGTGCCAGCAGCCAAGAATACGGATTCTCCTACGAGCAGTACTTC. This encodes CASSQEYGFSYEQYF.

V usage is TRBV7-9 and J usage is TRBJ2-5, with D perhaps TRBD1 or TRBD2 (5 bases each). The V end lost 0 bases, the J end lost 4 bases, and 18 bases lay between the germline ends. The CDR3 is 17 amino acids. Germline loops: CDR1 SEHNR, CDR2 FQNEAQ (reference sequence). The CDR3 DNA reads TGTGCCAGCAGCTTAGCGGTTGGGACCGGGGCCGGAGAGACCCAGTACTTC. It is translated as CASSLAVGTGAGETQYF. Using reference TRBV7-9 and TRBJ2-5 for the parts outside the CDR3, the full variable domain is DTGVSQNPRHKITKRGQNVTFRCDPISEHNRLYWYRQTLGQGPEFLTYFQNEAQLEKSRLLSDRFSAERPKGSFSTLEIQRTEQGDSAMYLCASSLAVGTGAGETQYFGPGTRLLVL.

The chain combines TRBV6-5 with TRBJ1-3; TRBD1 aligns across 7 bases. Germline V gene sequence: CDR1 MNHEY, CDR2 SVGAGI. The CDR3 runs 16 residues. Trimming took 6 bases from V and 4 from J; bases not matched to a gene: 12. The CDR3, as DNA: TGTGCCAGCAGCAAGGGCTCCGGGACAGAGGGAAACACCATATATTTT. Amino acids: CASSKGSGTEGNTIYF.

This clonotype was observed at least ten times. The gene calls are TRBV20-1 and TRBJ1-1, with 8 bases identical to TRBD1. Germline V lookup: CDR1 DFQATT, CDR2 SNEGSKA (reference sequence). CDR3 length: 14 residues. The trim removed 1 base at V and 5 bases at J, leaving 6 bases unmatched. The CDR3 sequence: CSARALTGVTEAFF. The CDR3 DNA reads TGCAGTGCTAGAGCCCTGACAGGGGTTACTGAAGCTTTCTTT.